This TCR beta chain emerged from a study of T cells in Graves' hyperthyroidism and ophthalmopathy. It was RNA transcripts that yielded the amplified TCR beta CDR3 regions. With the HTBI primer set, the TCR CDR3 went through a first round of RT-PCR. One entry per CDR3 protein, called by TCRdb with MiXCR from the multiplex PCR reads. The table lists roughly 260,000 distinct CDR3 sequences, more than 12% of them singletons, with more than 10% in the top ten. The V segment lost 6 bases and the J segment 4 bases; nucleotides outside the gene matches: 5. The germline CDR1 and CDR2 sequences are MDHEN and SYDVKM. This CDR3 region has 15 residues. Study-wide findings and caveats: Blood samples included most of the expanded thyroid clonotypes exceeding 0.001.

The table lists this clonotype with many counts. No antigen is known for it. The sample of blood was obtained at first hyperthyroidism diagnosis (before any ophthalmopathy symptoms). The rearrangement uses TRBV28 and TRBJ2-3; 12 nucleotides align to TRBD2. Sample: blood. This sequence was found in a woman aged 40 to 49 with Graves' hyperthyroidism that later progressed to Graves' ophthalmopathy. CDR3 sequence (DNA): TGTGCCAGCAGCTCTCTAGCGGGAGGGTCAGATACGCAGTATTTT. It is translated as CASSSLAGGSDTQYF.